This T cell receptor (beta chain) is from a study of T cell responses to AZD1222 COVID-19 vaccine. Here immunoSEQ multiplex PCR was the method, and the copy in TCRdb shows in-frame clones only, minus some. The sample records under 150,000 clones, about 87% being singletons. The V end lost 1 base, the J end lost 4 bases, and 14 bases lay between the germline ends. Per germline, CDR1 LGHNA and CDR2 YNFKEQ. The CDR3 is made up of 17 amino acids. Comments on this clone: The antigen remains undetermined.

Study-wide findings and caveats: Donors skewed white British and female; clonal diversity was possibly underestimated. At study baseline, merely five or six AZD1222 recipients were seropositive. Spike-wide vaccine-associated CD4 TCRs dominated at 160-218 and 743-854. Elevations in Spike-specific TCR breadth and depth followed administration of two AZD1222 doses.

The V gene is TRBV4-2, the J gene TRBJ2-6, with a possible D match to TRBD1 (5 bases). This clonotype was sampled from an adult who received the AZD1222 COVID-19 vaccine. Specimen: peripheral blood, collected 28 days after the second AZD1222 dose. The CDR3 DNA reads TGTGCCAGCAGCCAAGCGACAGTCACTGGAGGGGCCAACGTCCTGACTTTC. Amino acid sequence: CASSQATVTGGANVLTF.